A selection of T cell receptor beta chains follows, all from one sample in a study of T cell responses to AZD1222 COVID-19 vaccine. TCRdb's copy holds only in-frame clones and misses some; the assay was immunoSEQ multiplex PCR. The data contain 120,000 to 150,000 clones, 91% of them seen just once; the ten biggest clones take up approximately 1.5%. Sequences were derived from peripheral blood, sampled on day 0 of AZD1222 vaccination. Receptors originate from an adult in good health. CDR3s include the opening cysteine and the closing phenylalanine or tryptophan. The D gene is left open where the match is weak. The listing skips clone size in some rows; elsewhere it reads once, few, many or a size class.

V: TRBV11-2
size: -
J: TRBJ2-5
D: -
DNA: TGTGCCAGCAGCCCCGGGGGTCAGGGGGTTAAGGAGACCCAGTACTTC
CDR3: CASSPGGQGVKETQYF

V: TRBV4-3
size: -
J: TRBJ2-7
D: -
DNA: TGCGCCAGCAGCCAACGAGACAGGTCCTACGAGCAGTACTTC
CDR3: CASSQRDRSYEQYF

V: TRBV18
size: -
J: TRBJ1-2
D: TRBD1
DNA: TGTGCCAGCTCAGACAGGGATCGCTATGGCTACACCTTC
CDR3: CASSDRDRYGYTF

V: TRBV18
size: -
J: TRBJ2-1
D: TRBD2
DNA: TGTGCCAGCTCACCAGGGACTAGCTACAATGAGCAGTTCTTC
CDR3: CASSPGTSYNEQFF

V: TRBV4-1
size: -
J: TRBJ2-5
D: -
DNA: TGCGCCAGTCGAGGAGAAGAGACCCAGTACTTC
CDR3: CASRGEETQYF

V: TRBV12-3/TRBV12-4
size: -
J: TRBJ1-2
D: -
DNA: TGTGCCAGCGGAACAATCGCGGTTGGCTACACCTTC
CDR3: CASGTIAVGYTF

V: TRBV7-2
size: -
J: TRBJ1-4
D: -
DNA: TGTGCCAGCAGGGTGGGGGGAAACAGCGAAAAACTGTTTTTT
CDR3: CASRVGGNSEKLFF

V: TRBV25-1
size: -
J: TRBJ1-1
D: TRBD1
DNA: TGTGCCAGCAGTCCTGTTACAGGGGGCACTGAAGCTTTCTTT
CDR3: CASSPVTGGTEAFF

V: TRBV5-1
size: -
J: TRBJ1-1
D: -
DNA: TGCGCCAGCAGCCTAGGGGGGGTACCTGAAGCTTTCTTT
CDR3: CASSLGGVPEAFF

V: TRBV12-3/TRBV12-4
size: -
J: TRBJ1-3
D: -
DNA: TGTGCCAGCAGTTTCTCGACTGGAAACACCATATATTTT
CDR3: CASSFSTGNTIYF

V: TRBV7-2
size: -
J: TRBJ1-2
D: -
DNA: TGTGCCAGCAGCTTAGTTCCAGCCTATGGCTACACCTTC
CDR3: CASSLVPAYGYTF

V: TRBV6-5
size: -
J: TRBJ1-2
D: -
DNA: TGTGCCAGCAGTTACTCTCTCTTGCAGGCTTATGGCTACACCTTC
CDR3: CASSYSLLQAYGYTF

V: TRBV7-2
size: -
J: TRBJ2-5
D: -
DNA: TGTGCCAGCAGCCCTAGGACCACGGGGAGAGAGACCCAGTACTTC
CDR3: CASSPRTTGRETQYF

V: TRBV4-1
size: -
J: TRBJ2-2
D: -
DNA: TGCGCCAGCAGGGGGTCTACCGGGGAGCTGTTTTTT
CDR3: CASRGSTGELFF

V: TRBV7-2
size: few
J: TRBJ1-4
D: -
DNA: TGTGCCAGCAGCTTATATTACGGGCTTAATGAAAAACTGTTTTTT
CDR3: CASSLYYGLNEKLFF

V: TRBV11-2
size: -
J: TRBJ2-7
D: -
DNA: TGTGCCAGCAGCTTGATTTCCTACGAGCAGTACTTC
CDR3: CASSLISYEQYF

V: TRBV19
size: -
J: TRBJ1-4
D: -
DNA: TGTGCCAGTAGTATCTTGAGACCTCGGTCCGAAAAACTGTTTTTT
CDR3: CASSILRPRSEKLFF

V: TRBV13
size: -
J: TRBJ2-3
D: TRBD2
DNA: TGTGCCAGCAGCGAGAGGGGAGCGGGAGGCCCCACAGATACGCAGTATTTT
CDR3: CASSERGAGGPTDTQYF

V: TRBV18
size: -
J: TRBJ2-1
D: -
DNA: TGTGCCAGCTCATTGGACGGAAGAGAGCAGTTCTTC
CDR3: CASSLDGREQFF

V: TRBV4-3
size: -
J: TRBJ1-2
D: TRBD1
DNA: TGCGCCAGCAGCCAAGTCGGCGGCCCGGGACAGGGGGGAACCTATGGCTACACCTTC
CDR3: CASSQVGGPGQGGTYGYTF

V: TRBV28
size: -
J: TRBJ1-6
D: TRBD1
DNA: TGTGCCAGCAGTTTTGGACAGGGTATTTTGTATTCACCCCTCCACTTT
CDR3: CASSFGQGILYSPLHF

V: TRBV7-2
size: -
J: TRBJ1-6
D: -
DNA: TGTGCCAGCAGCTTTTCATTGAGGGGATCCTCCTATAATTCACCCCTCCACTTT
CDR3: CASSFSLRGSSYNSPLHF

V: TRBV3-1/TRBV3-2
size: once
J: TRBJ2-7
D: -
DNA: TGTGCCAGCAGCCGAACCCGGGGGGACAACTCCTACGAGCAGTACTTC
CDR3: CASSRTRGDNSYEQYF

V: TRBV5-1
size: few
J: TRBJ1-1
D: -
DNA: TGCGCCAGCAGCTTGGAAGGGAGGAACACTGAAGCTTTCTTT
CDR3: CASSLEGRNTEAFF

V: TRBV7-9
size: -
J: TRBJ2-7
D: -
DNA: TGTGCCAGTCAACAGGAGGGGTTCTACGAGCAGTACTTC
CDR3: CASQQEGFYEQYF